These 10 T cell receptor beta chains came from one sample sequenced in a study of T cell repertoires in cytomegalovirus infection. These receptors are not linked to any known antigen. TCRdb ran MiXCR on the reads and lists one entry per CDR3 protein. Among fewer than 30,000 distinct CDR3 sequences listed, 20% to 25% were seen once. This material consisted of CD8+ T cells from cultured PBMCs, taken from culture after CMV antigen stimulation. Receptor source: a human donor in good health (CMV status not recorded). Some clones in this sample may be carry-over from other donors' samples.

This clonotype showed up just a few times. The V and J genes are TRBV4-1 and TRBJ2-1; D perhaps matches TRBD1 (5 bases). V gave up 5 bases and J gave up 0 bases, with 11 bases separating them. Germline V gives CDR1 MGHRA, CDR2 YSYEKL. There are 15 residues in the CDR3. CDR3 protein: CASSFRVSSYNEQFF. The CDR3 DNA sequence: TGCGCCAGCAGCTTCAGGGTAAGCTCCTACAATGAGCAGTTCTTC.

The genes are TRBV27 and TRBJ2-7; D perhaps matches TRBD1 (8 bases). This CDR3 has 18 residues. Germline CDR1 and CDR2: MNHEY and SMNVEV (reference sequence). V lost 8 bases to trimming and J lost 3 bases, with 29 bases between them. The CDR3 loop reads CASSPAGQEGGHYYEQYF. The CDR3 DNA is TGTGCCAGCTCACCCGCGGGACAGGAGGGGGGGCACTACTACGAGCAGTACTTC.

This clonotype was picked up a small number of times. The J gene is TRBJ1-1, the V gene TRBV6-2 or TRBV6-3; D not resolved. With 2 bases removed from V and 4 bases from J, the gap between germline ends came to 8 bases. Germline V gives CDR1 MNHEY, CDR2 SVGEGT. CDR3 length: 13 amino acids. The CDR3 region has the DNA TGTGCCAGCAGTTACGGCGGGGTCACTGAAGCTTTCTTT. This translates into CASSYGGVTEAFF.

The chain recombines TRBV11-2 with TRBJ2-5; 7 positions match TRBD2. The CDR3 consists of 17 residues. CDR1 is SGHAT and CDR2 is FQNNGV in the germline V gene. Germline trimming cut 6 bases from V and 0 bases from J; bases unmatched to any gene: 13. CDR3 in amino acids: CASRPLRGGGYQETQYF. The CDR3 DNA reads TGTGCCAGCAGACCACTCCGGGGCGGGGGTTACCAAGAGACCCAGTACTTC.

The genes are TRBV20-1 and TRBJ1-2; TRBD1 matches 12 bases. The germline gives CDR1 DFQATT, CDR2 SNEGSKA (reference sequence). The CDR3 consists of 16 residues. Losses at the gene ends were 3 bases for V and 3 bases for J; bases not matched to a gene: 8. This chain's CDR3 is CSASGWGTGGDYGYTF. The CDR3 nucleotides are TGCAGTGCTAGTGGATGGGGGACAGGGGGCGACTATGGCTACACCTTC.

This clonotype occurred many times. V gene TRBV7-2 combines with J gene TRBJ1-1, with D possibly TRBD1 on 5 matching bases. There are 13 residues in the CDR3. V was clipped by 3 bases and J by 3 bases, with 8 bases between them. The germline V gene encodes CDR1 SGHTA and CDR2 FQGNSA. CDR3 nucleotide sequence: TGTGCCAGCAGCTTCGGGGGGGACACTGAAGCTTTCTTT. It encodes CASSFGGDTEAFF.

This clonotype is medium-sized by share. The chain carries TRBV28 and TRBJ1-5; possible D gene TRBD1, 5 bases. V gave up 2 bases and J gave up 6 bases, with 11 bases separating them. The CDR3 is 14 amino acids. Germline V gene lookup returns CDR1 MDHEN and CDR2 SYDVKM. The CDR3 loop is CASSLADIGQPQHF. The CDR3 DNA reads TGTGCCAGCAGTTTAGCGGACATCGGTCAGCCCCAGCATTTT.

This clonotype was seen many times. The chain is built from TRBV7-2 and TRBJ2-5; 11 bases fit TRBD2. V gave up 10 bases and J gave up 5 bases; unmatched junction bases: 15. This CDR3 region has 16 residues. Germline V gene sequence: CDR1 SGHTA, CDR2 FQGNSA. In DNA, the CDR3 is TGTGCCACCAAAGCGGGGCTAGCGGGGGGATTGGAGACCCAGTACTTC. The encoded protein is CATKAGLAGGLETQYF.

This clonotype was counted a few times. The chain recombines TRBV12-5 with TRBJ2-7; D uncertain. Germline V gives CDR1 LGHNT, CDR2 FRNRAP. CDR3 length: 15 residues. Trimming removed 10 bases at V and 3 bases at J, with 22 bases between. In nucleotides, the CDR3 is TGTGCTACCGTCTCCGGGCAAAATGGGGACTACGAGCAGTACTTC. Protein: CATVSGQNGDYEQYF.

This clonotype was found many times. CDR3 in amino acids: CASPSGTGELFF. In nucleotides, the CDR3 is TGTGCCAGCCCCTCCGGGACCGGGGAGCTGTTTTTT. V and J are TRBV7-8 and TRBJ2-2; no definite D call. CDR3 size: 12 residues. V lost 8 bases and J lost 5, with 9 bases in between. Germline loops: CDR1 SGHVS, CDR2 FQNEAQ.